Listed here are 21 T cell receptor beta chains from one sample, sequenced in a study of blood T cell repertoires in COVID-19. The assay was immunoSEQ multiplex PCR, and TCRdb's table has in-frame clones only and misses some. The sample lists 250,000 to 350,000 clones; approximately 90% were seen once. The source material was peripheral blood. These receptors were taken from a man aged 30-40 years with acute or convalescent COVID-19.

V is TRBV10-2 and J is TRBJ1-2; D might be TRBD1 (5 bases). The V gene lost 3 bases and the J gene lost 4 bases, with 15 bases spanning the gap. This CDR3 contains 15 residues. The germline CDR1 and CDR2 sequences are WSHSY and SAAADI. CDR3 amino acids: CASSERGTGFYGYTF. As DNA, the CDR3 is TGCGCCAGCAGTGAAAGGGGCACGGGTTTCTATGGCTACACCTTC.

The V gene is TRBV5-1, the J gene TRBJ1-1, with D possibly being TRBD1 (6 bases). This CDR3 region has 15 residues. V was shortened by 1 base and J by 4 bases, with 14 bases between the two germline ends. The germline gives CDR1 SGHRS, CDR2 YFSETQ. This chain's CDR3 is CASSLFRGAGTEAFF. The CDR3 DNA reads as TGCGCCAGCAGCTTGTTTCGGGGGGCGGGCACTGAAGCTTTCTTT.

The chain links TRBV6-2 or TRBV6-3 to TRBJ2-5; 9 bases fit TRBD2. The CDR3 sequence is 17 residues long. Germline trimming cut 1 base from V and 4 bases from J; bases unmatched to any gene: 10. Germline CDR1 and CDR2: MNHEY and SVGEGT. Written as DNA, the CDR3 is TGTGCCAGCAGTTACTTAGCGGGAGACCTAGGAGGAGAGACCCAGTACTTC. Its translation: CASSYLAGDLGGETQYF.

The chain couples TRBV6-5 to TRBJ1-4, with D possibly being TRBD1 (6 bases). Germline lookup yields CDR1 MNHEY and CDR2 SVGAGI. The CDR3 runs to 15 residues. With 6 bases removed from V and 6 bases from J, the gap between germline ends came to 17 bases. The CDR3 loop is CASSLSVGADEKLFF. The CDR3 region has the DNA TGTGCCAGCAGCCTCAGTGTGGGGGCGGATGAAAAACTGTTTTTT.

The chain recombines TRBV9 with TRBJ1-5, with 9 bases lining up with TRBD1. This CDR3 has 16 residues. The V gene's germline CDR1 is SGDLS and CDR2 YYNGEE. J gave up 2 bases and V 2 bases, and 5 bases lay outside the gene matches. CDR3 DNA: TGTGCCAGCAGCGTGGGACAGGGCACGGGCAATCAGCCCCAGCATTTT. As protein: CASSVGQGTGNQPQHF.

The chain is built from TRBV28 and TRBJ1-1, with D maybe TRBD1 (5 bases). The V and J ends lost 6 bases and 8 bases respectively, with 22 bases between them. The germline gives CDR1 MDHEN, CDR2 SYDVKM. This CDR3 contains 15 residues. CDR3: CASSLPIRVYKEAFF. CDR3 DNA: TGTGCCAGCAGCTTGCCGATCAGGGTCTACAAGGAAGCTTTCTTT.

V usage is TRBV30 and J usage is TRBJ2-7, with 8 bases aligning to TRBD1. Per the germline V gene, CDR1 is GTSNPN and CDR2 is SVGIG (reference sequence). V lost 1 base and J lost 5; bases outside the gene matches: 16. The CDR3 sequence is 17 residues long. The CDR3 coding sequence is TGTGCCTGGAGTGCTCGATGGACAGGGATTGTATTCCACGAGCAGTACTTC. It encodes CAWSARWTGIVFHEQYF.

Of note for this clone: Other DNA sequences in this specimen translate into the identical CDR3. The chain carries TRBV30 and TRBJ2-1; unclear D gene. V was trimmed by 4 bases and J by 2 bases, leaving 3 bases between them. This CDR3 has 11 amino acids. Germline V gene lookup returns CDR1 GTSNPN and CDR2 SVGIG (reference sequence). CDR3 residues: CAWTAYNEQFF. The CDR3 coding sequence is TGTGCCTGGACAGCCTACAATGAGCAGTTCTTC.

J is TRBJ1-1 and V is TRBV18; maybe TRBD1 (5 bases). Germline V CDR1 and CDR2: KGHSH, LQKENI. V gave up 6 bases and J gave up 3 bases, with 11 bases separating them. The CDR3 has 13 amino acids. The CDR3 here is CASSQGSHTEAFF. CDR3 coding DNA: TGTGCCAGCTCTCAGGGATCGCACACTGAAGCTTTCTTT.

The chain links TRBV6-5 to TRBJ2-1; TRBD1 matches at 8 bases. From germline, CDR1 is MNHEY and CDR2 SVGAGI. V lost 0 bases to trimming and J lost 7 bases; unmatched junction nucleotides: 5. This CDR3 spans 15 amino acids. CDR3 protein: CASSYSQGVWNEQFF. Written as DNA, the CDR3 is TGTGCCAGCAGTTACTCACAGGGGGTGTGGAATGAGCAGTTCTTC.

This chain links TRBV7-9 with TRBJ2-1, with TRBD2 matching over 10 bases. V lost 1 base to trimming and J lost 7 bases; unmatched junction nucleotides: 7. The CDR3 covers 16 residues. Per the germline V gene, CDR1 is SEHNR and CDR2 is FQNEAQ (reference sequence). The CDR3 loop reads CASSLVWASGRNEQFF. DNA of the CDR3: TGTGCCAGCAGCTTAGTTTGGGCTAGCGGGAGAAATGAGCAGTTCTTC.

This chain uses TRBV27 with TRBJ2-7, with 7 bases fitting TRBD2. Germline lookup yields CDR1 MNHEY and CDR2 SMNVEV (reference sequence). J gave up 6 bases and V 4 bases, and 6 bases lay outside the gene matches. The CDR3 loop spans 13 amino acids. The CDR3 DNA reads TGTGCCAGCAGTTATGCGGGAGTGGTCGAGCAGTACTTC. Protein product: CASSYAGVVEQYF.

This clone was counted a single time. DNA of the CDR3: TGTGCCAGCAGCCGCGGACTCCCCGGCGACGAGCAGTACTTC. Translation: CASSRGLPGDEQYF. V gene TRBV7-2 combines with J gene TRBJ2-7; the D gene is possibly TRBD2 (5 bases). Germline V gene data show CDR1 as SGHTA and CDR2 as FQGNSA. V gave up 5 bases and J gave up 5 bases, with 16 bases separating them. This CDR3 spans 14 amino acids.

The chain employs TRBV2 and TRBJ2-3; 8 positions match TRBD2. The CDR3 runs to 16 residues. Germline V gene data show CDR1 as SNHLY and CDR2 as FYNNEI. After removal of 6 bases from V and 6 bases from J, the junction contained 14 bases not matched to a gene. The DNA for the CDR3 is TGTGCCAGCAGGGCCAGTCGCGCGGGAGGTATGGATACGCAGTATTTT. Translation: CASRASRAGGMDTQYF.

The chain carries TRBV19 and TRBJ1-6, with D unclear. The CDR3 covers 15 residues. V was trimmed by 4 bases and J by 4 bases, leaving 11 bases between them. In germline, CDR1 is LNHDA, CDR2 SQIVND (reference sequence). For the CDR3, the DNA is TGTGCCAGTAGTACATTTAAACAGTATAATTCACCCCTCCACTTT. Translating it yields CASSTFKQYNSPLHF.

The V gene is TRBV29-1, the J gene TRBJ2-7, with D maybe TRBD2 (6 bases). CDR1 is SQVTM and CDR2 is ANQGSEA in the germline V gene. Between the trimmed V and J ends, which lost 7 bases and 4 bases, there was a span of 17 bases. The CDR3 has 13 amino acids. CDR3 nucleotide sequence: TGCAGCGCCCTCGGGACTGCGGGGTACGAGCAGTACTTC. Translating gives CSALGTAGYEQYF.

The V call is TRBV7-2, the J call TRBJ1-2, with no clear D. The CDR3 length is 13 residues. Germline CDR1 SGHTA, CDR2 FQGNSA. Trimming took off 4 bases at V and 8 bases at J, with 14 bases between the two ends. The CDR3 sequence is CASSYSRPSGYTF. CDR3 DNA sequence: TGTGCCAGCAGCTATTCGAGGCCGTCGGGCTACACCTTC. Filled out from reference TRBV7-2 and TRBJ1-2, the complete variable domain reads GAGVSQSPSNKVTEKGKDVELRCDPISGHTALYWYRQSLGQGLEFLIYFQGNSAPDKSGLPSDRFSAERTGGSVSTLTIQRTQQEDSAVYLCASSYSRPSGYTFGSGTRLTVV.

The genes are TRBV12-3 or TRBV12-4 and TRBJ1-2; D unresolved. Trimming cost V 1 base and J 8 bases, with 5 bases left between them. This CDR3 is built from 11 residues. The CDR3 protein is CASSLGVGYTF. CDR3 DNA: TGTGCCAGCAGTTTAGGAGTAGGCTACACCTTC.

The rearrangement uses TRBV6-1 and TRBJ1-2; the D gene is possibly TRBD1 (6 bases). Germline V gene data show CDR1 as MNHNS and CDR2 as SASEGT. The V end lost 2 bases, the J end lost 6 bases, and 16 bases lay between the germline ends. The CDR3 runs to 15 residues. CDR3 protein: CASSELAGARDGYTF. The CDR3 coding sequence is TGTGCCAGCAGTGAATTGGCAGGGGCGAGGGATGGCTACACCTTC.

The chain links TRBV2 to TRBJ1-4, with D perhaps matching TRBD1 (5 bases). Germline lookup yields CDR1 SNHLY and CDR2 FYNNEI. The CDR3 length is 16 residues. Trimming left V 4 bases short and J 7 bases short, with 19 bases between. The DNA for the CDR3 is TGTGCCAGCAGTGTCTGGGACTCCATTATCAGTGAAAAACTGTTTTTT. It yields the protein CASSVWDSIISEKLFF.

This clone was seen only a few times. The CDR3 loop reads CASSYSSGNTIYF. CDR3 coding DNA: TGTGCCAGCAGTTACTCGAGTGGAAACACCATATATTTT. V usage is TRBV6-5 and J usage is TRBJ1-3, with unresolved D. V was clipped by 0 bases and J by 3 bases, with 3 bases between them. Germline-derived CDR1 and CDR2 are MNHEY and SVGAGI. The CDR3 extends over 13 amino acids.